These 31 T cell receptor beta chains were all obtained from the same sample, sequenced in a study of blood T cell repertoires in COVID-19. Sequenced by immunoSEQ multiplex PCR; TCRdb stores in-frame clones only, minus some. Of approximately 340,000 clones in the sample, roughly nine tenths were seen once. Material for sequencing was PBMCs or T cells enriched from blood (not recorded which). Receptor source: a woman in her forties who had been exposed to COVID-19.

This chain uses TRBV5-4 with TRBJ1-1; 7 nucleotides align to TRBD1. The CDR3 covers 15 residues. Germline CDR1 and CDR2: SGHNT and YYREEE (reference sequence). Germline trimming cut 4 bases from V and 5 bases from J; bases unmatched to any gene: 11. CDR3 sequence: CASSRTGPTGTEAFF. As DNA, the CDR3 is TGTGCCAGCAGCAGGACAGGTCCAACGGGAACTGAAGCTTTCTTT. Complete variable domain (other parts from reference TRBV5-4 and TRBJ1-1): ETGVTQSPTHLIKTRGQQVTLRCSSQSGHNTVSWYQQALGQGPQFIFQYYREEENGRGNFPPRFSGLQFPNYSSELNVNALELDDSALYLCASSRTGPTGTEAFFGQGTRLTVV.

This chain links TRBV29-1 with TRBJ1-4; TRBD1 aligns across 7 bases. The CDR3 totals 14 residues. The germline CDR1 and CDR2 sequences are SQVTM and ANQGSEA. The V gene end was trimmed by 6 bases and the J gene end by 8 bases; junction bases not matched to a gene: 12. CDR3 sequence reads: CSVQHRGLREKLFF. The CDR3 DNA reads as TGCAGCGTGCAGCACAGGGGATTGCGGGAAAAACTGTTTTTT.

The V call is TRBV27, the J call TRBJ2-3; tentatively, D is TRBD1 (6 bases). The germline V gene has CDR1 MNHEY and CDR2 SMNVEV (reference sequence). The CDR3 has 20 residues. V was cut by 8 bases and J by 6 bases, with 36 bases left in between. The DNA of the CDR3 is TGTGCCAGCCACCCGGCATGGCGACCGGCGACAGGTCACCTCGGGGATACGCAGTATTTT. This encodes CASHPAWRPATGHLGDTQYF.

The genes are TRBV28 and TRBJ1-2; D not resolved. The V end was cut by 3 bases, the J end by 4 bases, with 6 bases between. The length of the CDR3 is 12 residues. Germline-derived CDR1 and CDR2 are MDHEN and SYDVKM. The CDR3 here is CASSFIPYGYTF. The CDR3 DNA reads TGTGCCAGCAGTTTCATTCCCTATGGCTACACCTTC.

The chain joins TRBV27 to TRBJ1-6, with D perhaps TRBD1 (6 bases). Trimming cost V 3 bases and J 11 bases, with 8 bases left between them. The CDR3 extends over 12 amino acids. Germline V CDR1 and CDR2: MNHEY, SMNVEV (reference sequence). The CDR3 DNA is TGTGCCAGCAGTTTTCAGGGGACACCCCTCCACTTT. It specifies CASSFQGTPLHF.

CDR3 in DNA: TGTGCCAGCACCCCGGGGGGGGGCCGCTACGAGCAGTACTTC. Translation: CASTPGGGRYEQYF. This chain connects TRBV7-2 to TRBJ2-7; TRBD2 aligns across 8 bases. The CDR3 runs to 14 residues. Germline-derived CDR1 and CDR2 are SGHTA and FQGNSA. V lost 7 bases to trimming and J lost 3 bases; unmatched junction nucleotides: 8.

The genes are TRBV19 and TRBJ1-2; D unresolved. V dropped 3 bases and J dropped 0 bases, with 11 bases sitting between them. The CDR3 is made up of 15 amino acids. The V gene's germline CDR1 is LNHDA and CDR2 SQIVND (reference sequence). The CDR3 sequence: CASSIRTETNYGYTF. CDR3 DNA sequence: TGTGCCAGTAGTATTCGCACAGAGACTAACTATGGCTACACCTTC.

V usage is TRBV12-3 or TRBV12-4 and J usage is TRBJ1-2, with 8 positions matching TRBD1. V lost 2 bases and J lost 4; bases outside the gene matches: 0. The CDR3 extends over 13 amino acids. CDR3 in DNA: TGTGCCAGCAGTTTAACAGGGGGCTATGGCTACACCTTC. Translation gives CASSLTGGYGYTF.

This chain links TRBV7-9 with TRBJ2-1, with 12 bases aligning to TRBD2. CDR3 size: 18 residues. V shed 4 bases, J shed 9 bases, and the junction held 16 bases outside the gene matches. Germline V gene lookup returns CDR1 SEHNR and CDR2 FQNEAQ (reference sequence). The CDR3 region is CASSSDRPGLAGQGEQFF. CDR3 sequence (DNA): TGTGCCAGCAGCTCCGATCGGCCGGGACTAGCGGGTCAAGGTGAGCAGTTCTTC. The entire variable domain, with the rest obtained from reference TRBV7-9 and TRBJ2-1, is as follows: DTGVSQNPRHKITKRGQNVTFRCDPISEHNRLYWYRQTLGQGPEFLTYFQNEAQLEKSRLLSDRFSAERPKGSFSTLEIQRTEQGDSAMYLCASSSDRPGLAGQGEQFFGPGTRLTVL.

The chain employs TRBV7-6 and TRBJ2-1, with D perhaps TRBD2 (5 bases). V was trimmed by 4 bases and J by 0 bases, leaving 13 bases between them. The CDR3 length is 16 residues. Germline V gene sequence: CDR1 SGHVS, CDR2 FNYEAQ. CDR3 protein: CASSSFWESSYNEQFF. The CDR3, as DNA: TGTGCCAGCAGCTCCTTTTGGGAGAGCTCCTACAATGAGCAGTTCTTC.

This clone came up once. This chain joins TRBV18 and TRBJ1-1; D gene uncertain. CDR1 and CDR2 (germline): KGHSH, LQKENI. This CDR3 has 14 amino acids. Deletions cut 0 bases from V and 1 base from J, with 6 bases between. CDR3 amino acids: CASSPPNGNTEAFF. The CDR3 DNA sequence: TGTGCCAGCTCACCACCAAACGGGAACACTGAAGCTTTCTTT. Full variable domain (missing parts from reference TRBV18 and TRBJ1-1): NAGVMQNPRHLVRRRGQEARLRCSPMKGHSHVYWYRQLPEEGLKFMVYLQKENIIDESGMPKERFSAEFPKEGPSILRIQQVVRGDSAAYFCASSPPNGNTEAFFGQGTRLTVV.

The genes are TRBV27 and TRBJ1-2, with D possibly TRBD1 on 5 matching bases. The CDR3 has 13 amino acids. CDR1 and CDR2 from the germline V gene are MNHEY and SMNVEV (reference sequence). Trimming took off 5 bases at V and 3 bases at J, with 10 bases between the two ends. CDR3 region: CASSPDSYYGYTF. CDR3 bases: TGTGCCAGCAGTCCTGACAGTTACTATGGCTACACCTTC.

V gene TRBV10-3 combines with J gene TRBJ2-5, with a possible D match to TRBD1 (5 bases). The CDR3 contains 13 residues. V shed 0 bases and J shed 6 bases, with 8 bases lying between them. The germline CDR1 and CDR2 sequences are ENHRY and SYGVKD. CDR3 loop: CAISESTDKTQYF. In DNA, the CDR3 is TGTGCCATCAGTGAGTCTACGGACAAGACCCAGTACTTC.

This chain joins TRBV7-9 and TRBJ1-1; D is unresolved. Germline CDR1 SEHNR, CDR2 FQNEAQ (reference sequence). This CDR3 is 16 amino acids long. V lost 1 base, J lost 1 base, and 13 bases lay in between. The CDR3 sequence: CASSLGAPGWNTEAFF. DNA of the CDR3: TGTGCCAGCAGCTTAGGGGCCCCTGGATGGAACACTGAAGCTTTCTTT.

The chain couples TRBV7-9 to TRBJ2-1, with 8 bases lining up with TRBD1. CDR3 size: 15 residues. The junction had 9 bases not matched to a gene; V was cut back by 5 bases and J by 6 bases. Germline CDR1 is SEHNR and CDR2 is FQNEAQ (reference sequence). Written as DNA, the CDR3 is TGTGCCAGCAGCCCAGGGGGCGCGAGGCTCAATGAGCAGTTCTTC. This translates into CASSPGGARLNEQFF.

The CDR3 bases are TGTGCCACCAGCAGAGCAGGGGAATGGGAGACCCAGTACTTC. Encoded protein: CATSRAGEWETQYF. V and J are TRBV15 and TRBJ2-5; D may be TRBD1 (6 bases). CDR3 length: 14 amino acids. V was trimmed by 1 base and J by 5 bases, leaving 11 bases between them. The germline CDR1 and CDR2 sequences are LNHNV and YYDKDF (reference sequence). Full variable domain (missing parts from reference TRBV15 and TRBJ2-5): DAMVIQNPRYQVTQFGKPVTLSCSQTLNHNVMYWYQQKSSQAPKLLFHYYDKDFNNEADTPDNFQSRRPNTSFCFLDIRSPGLGDTAMYLCATSRAGEWETQYFGPGTRLLVL.

The chain joins TRBV9 to TRBJ1-5, with 7 positions matching TRBD1. There are 15 residues in the CDR3. After removal of 3 bases from V and 1 base from J, the junction contained 4 bases not matched to a gene. Germline CDR1 is SGDLS and CDR2 is YYNGEE. This chain's CDR3 is CASSATGASNQPQHF. For the CDR3, the DNA is TGTGCCAGCAGCGCAACAGGGGCCAGCAATCAGCCCCAGCATTTT. The full variable domain, completed using reference TRBV9 and TRBJ1-5, is DSGVTQTPKHLITATGQRVTLRCSPRSGDLSVYWYQQSLDQGLQFLIQYYNGEERAKGNILERFSAQQFPDLHSELNLSSLELGDSALYFCASSATGASNQPQHFGDGTRLSIL.

The chain uses TRBV3-1 (or the pseudogene TRBV3-2) and TRBJ2-4; 10 bases line up with TRBD2. Losses at the gene ends were 1 base for V and 0 bases for J; bases not matched to a gene: 6. CDR1 is LGHDT and CDR2 is YNNKEL in the germline V gene (reference sequence). The CDR3 extends over 18 amino acids. The CDR3, as DNA: TGTGCCAGCAGCCAAGTCCTAGCGGGGGCCGTAGCCAAAAACATTCAGTACTTC. Amino acids: CASSQVLAGAVAKNIQYF.

V usage is TRBV19 and J usage is TRBJ1-5; maybe TRBD1 (5 bases). Germline lookup yields CDR1 LNHDA and CDR2 SQIVND (reference sequence). The CDR3 loop spans 15 amino acids. The V and J ends lost 1 base and 6 bases respectively, with 13 bases between them. The CDR3 here is CASSIVGHDSQPQHF. The CDR3 bases are TGTGCCAGTAGTATAGTCGGACATGATAGTCAGCCCCAGCATTTT.

CDR3 region: CASSGTGNSPLHF. The CDR3 DNA follows: TGTGCCAGCTCGGGGACAGGGAATTCACCCCTCCACTTT. The chain has TRBV18 and TRBJ1-6, with 9 bases that match TRBD1. Germline V CDR1 and CDR2: KGHSH, LQKENI. The V segment lost 6 bases and the J segment 7 bases; nucleotides outside the gene matches: 1. The CDR3 length is 13 residues. Filled out from reference TRBV18 and TRBJ1-6, the complete variable domain reads NAGVMQNPRHLVRRRGQEARLRCSPMKGHSHVYWYRQLPEEGLKFMVYLQKENIIDESGMPKERFSAEFPKEGPSILRIQQVVRGDSAAYFCASSGTGNSPLHFGNGTRLTVT.

This chain uses TRBV19 with TRBJ2-5, with 7 positions matching TRBD1. After removal of 6 bases from V and 3 bases from J, the junction contained 1 base not matched to a gene. The CDR3 is 12 amino acids. Germline V CDR1 and CDR2: LNHDA, SQIVND (reference sequence). CDR3 loop: CASRGTEETQYF. CDR3 DNA: TGTGCCAGTAGGGGGACAGAAGAGACCCAGTACTTC.

This chain joins TRBV27 and TRBJ2-1; the match to TRBD2 covers 9 bases. CDR3 length: 16 amino acids. The germline V gene encodes CDR1 MNHEY and CDR2 SMNVEV (reference sequence). V shed 1 base and J 9 bases; nucleotides not matched to a gene: 10. The CDR3 DNA reads TGTGCCAGCAGTTTATTGAGCGGGAGGAGAGGCGGTGAGCAGTTCTTC. This gives the protein CASSLLSGRRGGEQFF.

The J gene is TRBJ2-1, the V gene TRBV9; D not resolved. V lost 2 bases, J lost 9 bases, and 15 bases lay in between. The CDR3 has 14 residues. CDR1 is SGDLS and CDR2 is YYNGEE in the germline V gene. The CDR3 coding sequence is TGTGCCAGCAGCGTGGGTGGTCCGGCTAGTGAGCAGTTCTTC. Its translation: CASSVGGPASEQFF.

The genes are TRBV5-6 and TRBJ1-3; 7 bases are a match to TRBD1. This CDR3 is 15 amino acids long. The junction had 14 bases not matched to a gene; V was cut back by 3 bases and J by 11 bases. CDR1 and CDR2 from the germline V gene are SGHDT and YYEEEE. The CDR3 DNA sequence: TGTGCCAGCAGCTCAACGACCCAGGGGGACGTTTCCATATATTTT. It specifies CASSSTTQGDVSIYF.

V gene TRBV7-2 combines with J gene TRBJ1-2; D remains unclear. The CDR3 sequence is 14 residues long. V lost 3 bases to trimming and J lost 0 bases, with 8 bases between them. Germline assignment: CDR1 SGHTA and CDR2 FQGNSA. The CDR3 spells CASSLSNTNYGYTF. CDR3 DNA sequence: TGTGCCAGCAGCTTGAGTAATACTAACTATGGCTACACCTTC. The complete variable domain, with remaining parts taken from reference TRBV7-2 and TRBJ1-2, reads GAGVSQSPSNKVTEKGKDVELRCDPISGHTALYWYRQSLGQGLEFLIYFQGNSAPDKSGLPSDRFSAERTGGSVSTLTIQRTQQEDSAVYLCASSLSNTNYGYTFGSGTRLTVV.

CDR3 DNA sequence: TGTGCCAGCAGCTTAGTGGACAGCCACAATCAGCCCCAGCATTTT. Residues: CASSLVDSHNQPQHF. The chain has TRBV5-6 and TRBJ1-5, with D perhaps matching TRBD1 (6 bases). This CDR3 is built from 15 residues. Trimming pared 2 bases from V and 3 bases from J, leaving 12 bases between. Germline assignment: CDR1 SGHDT and CDR2 YYEEEE.

This rearrangement joins TRBV6-1 to TRBJ1-6; the match to TRBD1 covers 7 bases. CDR1 MNHNS and CDR2 SASEGT come from the germline V gene. CDR3 length: 17 residues. Trimming at V came to 4 bases and at J to 0 bases, leaving 6 bases not matched to a gene. The CDR3, as DNA: TGTGCCAGCAGTGGGGTGACAGGGAGCTCCTATAATTCACCCCTCCACTTT. This translates into CASSGVTGSSYNSPLHF.

This clone occurred once. The gene calls are TRBV3-1 (or the pseudogene TRBV3-2) and TRBJ1-2; D is unclear. The CDR3 extends over 15 amino acids. Between the trimmed V and J ends, which lost 0 bases and 6 bases, there was a span of 14 bases. The germline V gene encodes CDR1 LGHDT and CDR2 YNNKEL (reference sequence). CDR3 in DNA: TGTGCCAGCAGCCAAGATGGATCCGGGATCCATGGCTACACCTTC. Amino acids: CASSQDGSGIHGYTF.

The CDR3 coding sequence is TGTGCCAGCAGCCTCGAGATCCTCTCCTACGAGCAGTACTTC. It specifies CASSLEILSYEQYF. The rearrangement uses TRBV7-2 and TRBJ2-7; unclear D gene. The V and J ends lost 5 bases and 0 bases respectively, with 11 bases between them. The CDR3 is made up of 14 amino acids. Germline V lookup: CDR1 SGHTA, CDR2 FQGNSA.

CDR3 bases: TGTGCCAGCACTAAGGGACTAGTAGAAGGAGAGACCCAGTACTTC. Amino acids: CASTKGLVEGETQYF. The genes are TRBV3-1 (or the pseudogene TRBV3-2) and TRBJ2-5; 8 nucleotides match TRBD2. Losses at the gene ends were 7 bases for V and 4 bases for J; bases not matched to a gene: 11. Germline-derived CDR1 and CDR2 are LGHDT and YNNKEL (reference sequence). The CDR3 runs to 15 residues.

The rearrangement uses TRBV5-5 and TRBJ2-1; D gene uncertain. Trimming took off 0 bases at V and 5 bases at J, with 12 bases between the two ends. Germline loops: CDR1 SGHKS, CDR2 YYEKEE (reference sequence). The CDR3 sequence is 15 residues long. Here the CDR3 reads CASSLAWAANNEQFF. The DNA of the CDR3 is TGTGCCAGCAGCTTGGCGTGGGCAGCAAACAATGAGCAGTTCTTC.